This entry is about one T cell receptor (beta chain). Time point reported: pretreatment peripheral blood. The assay was immunoSEQ multiplex PCR, and TCRdb's table has in-frame clones only and misses some. In the table there are about 95,000 clones, almost 90% of which are singletons. The data belong to a study of PD-L1 blockade in urothelial cancer. Study overall: Samples of blood were analyzed 3 weeks (second dose) and 6 weeks after treatment start.

Losses at the gene ends were 4 bases for V and 0 bases for J; bases not matched to a gene: 7. Per germline, CDR1 SGHRS and CDR2 YFSETQ. The CDR3 contains 15 residues. Sequenced material: PBMCs, taken around atezolizumab (anti-PD-L1) treatment. The chain is built from TRBV5-1 and TRBJ2-7, with 7 bases identical to TRBD1. The receptor was isolated from a man aged 55 to 69 with urothelial cancer. CDR3 bases: TGCGCCAGCAGCGGCTCGACAGGGCCCTCCTACGAGCAGTACTTC. This translates into CASSGSTGPSYEQYF.